Shown below are 32 T cell receptor beta chains from a single sample sequenced in a study of T cells in Graves' hyperthyroidism and ophthalmopathy. RNA transcripts were the template for amplifying TCR beta CDR3 regions. The HTBI primer set drove a first-round RT-PCR of the TCR CDR3. A single record per CDR3 protein comes from TCRdb applying MiXCR to the multiplex PCR reads. The sample consists of fewer than 450,000 distinct CDR3 sequences, approximately 18% of them appearing once. Sequences were obtained from blood. The source of these receptors is a woman aged 25 to 39 with Graves' hyperthyroidism that later progressed to Graves' ophthalmopathy.

Ten or more counts support this clonotype. V and J are TRBV19 and TRBJ2-2; D is unclear. Germline V CDR1 and CDR2: LNHDA, SQIVND (reference sequence). The ends were cut back, 4 bases at V and 1 base at J, with 7 bases in the middle. The CDR3 sequence is 14 residues long. CDR3 region: CASSTSLNTGELFF. The CDR3, as DNA: TGTGCCAGTAGTACCTCGCTGAACACCGGGGAGCTGTTTTTT.

Many counts were recorded for this clonotype. V gene TRBV28 combines with J gene TRBJ1-2; TRBD1 aligns across 10 bases. Germline values: CDR1 MDHEN, CDR2 SYDVKM. CDR3 size: 16 residues. The J segment lost 5 bases and the V segment lost 4 bases, leaving 10 bases of the junction unmatched. The CDR3 DNA reads TGTGCCAGCAGTTCCCGGCATAGGACAGGGGGGTATGGCTACACCTTC. Its protein is CASSSRHRTGGYGYTF.

The chain's CDR3 is CASSQGLRDYGYTF. Here the CDR3 DNA reads TGTGCCAGCAGCCAAGGTCTCAGGGACTATGGCTACACCTTC. The rearrangement joins TRBV14 to TRBJ1-2, with D possibly being TRBD1 (5 bases). The CDR3 extends over 14 amino acids. Trimming removed 1 base at V and 3 bases at J, with 9 bases between. Germline CDR1 is SGHDN and CDR2 is FVKESK.

This clonotype was counted at least ten times. The chain has TRBV6-2 or TRBV6-3 and TRBJ2-7; 7 positions agree with TRBD1. Germline loops: CDR1 MNHEY, CDR2 SVGEGT. The CDR3 is made up of 13 amino acids. The trim removed 5 bases at V and 2 bases at J, leaving 3 bases unmatched. CDR3 sequence: CASSADRTYEQYF. The CDR3 DNA reads as TGTGCCAGCAGTGCGGACAGGACCTACGAGCAGTACTTC.

This clonotype was seen repeatedly, ten times or more. The V gene is TRBV12-3 or TRBV12-4, the J gene TRBJ1-5, with D maybe TRBD1 (5 bases). The CDR3 length is 12 residues. Between the trimmed V and J ends, which lost 4 bases and 5 bases, there was a span of 6 bases. The CDR3 sequence: CASSWGDQPQHF. CDR3 DNA sequence: TGTGCCAGCAGTTGGGGCGATCAGCCCCAGCATTTT.

This clonotype occurred many times. The genes are TRBV5-1 and TRBJ2-1, with TRBD2 identical over 10 bases. This CDR3 has 15 residues. Per germline, CDR1 SGHRS and CDR2 YFSETQ. Trimming at V came to 7 bases and at J to 9 bases, leaving 13 bases not matched to a gene. CDR3: CASGPASGSRTEQFF. CDR3 in DNA: TGCGCCAGCGGCCCGGCTAGCGGGAGTAGAACTGAGCAGTTCTTC.

This clonotype has ten or more counts. This rearrangement joins TRBV28 to TRBJ2-7; the D gene is possibly TRBD1 (5 bases). Germline V gene lookup returns CDR1 MDHEN and CDR2 SYDVKM. Trimming pared 2 bases from V and 2 bases from J, leaving 16 bases between. The CDR3 length is 16 residues. In nucleotides, the CDR3 is TGTGCCAGCAGTTTAAGAGGACACCTTTTCGCCTACGAGCAGTACTTC. It codes for CASSLRGHLFAYEQYF.

This clonotype was observed at least ten times. V usage is TRBV27 and J usage is TRBJ1-1; D is undetermined. Germline assignment: CDR1 MNHEY and CDR2 SMNVEV (reference sequence). Trimming removed 6 bases from V and 5 bases from J, with 22 bases in between. The length of the CDR3 is 16 residues. The CDR3 region is CASSLDAPRSSTEAFF. The CDR3 DNA is TGTGCCAGCAGCTTGGACGCACCCCGGTCCAGTACTGAAGCTTTCTTT.

This clonotype showed up many times. V usage is TRBV18 and J usage is TRBJ1-2; 9 bases map to TRBD1. The CDR3 consists of 13 residues. V lost 2 bases, J lost 8 bases, and 3 bases stayed unmatched. From germline, CDR1 is KGHSH and CDR2 LQKENI. The DNA for the CDR3 is TGTGCCAGCTCACCAGAGACAGGGGGAGGCTACACCTTC. Its protein is CASSPETGGGYTF.

V and J are TRBV29-1 and TRBJ2-5; 11 bases line up with TRBD2. CDR1 SQVTM and CDR2 ANQGSEA come from the germline V gene. CDR3 length: 14 residues. The V and J ends lost 6 bases and 2 bases, in that order; junction bases with no gene match: 5. The CDR3 here is CSVNLAGGQETQYF. As DNA, the CDR3 is TGCAGCGTAAACCTAGCGGGGGGACAAGAGACCCAGTACTTC.

In its sample, this clonotype was seen many times. This chain joins TRBV2 and TRBJ1-4; possibly TRBD1 for D (6 bases). The length of the CDR3 is 14 residues. Germline V lookup: CDR1 SNHLY, CDR2 FYNNEI. V was shortened by 9 bases and J by 4 bases, with 15 bases between the two germline ends. This CDR3 is CASLDGQNNEKLFF. The CDR3 coding sequence is TGTGCCAGTCTTGATGGACAGAATAATGAAAAACTGTTTTTT.

This clonotype was found many times. CDR3: CSANYRGRGEQYF. CDR3 DNA sequence: TGCAGTGCTAATTACAGGGGGCGAGGGGAGCAGTACTTC. This chain uses TRBV20-1 with TRBJ2-7; 9 bases line up with TRBD1. The CDR3 length is 13 residues. The V gene's germline CDR1 is DFQATT and CDR2 SNEGSKA (reference sequence). J gave up 7 bases and V 4 bases, and 8 bases lay outside the gene matches.

In its sample, this clonotype was seen a few times. The gene calls are TRBV3-1 and TRBJ2-5; no definite D call. Germline values: CDR1 LGHDT, CDR2 YNNKEL (reference sequence). This CDR3 contains 16 residues. Trimming took off 4 bases at V and 5 bases at J, with 20 bases between the two ends. The CDR3, as DNA: TGTGCCAGCAGCCCTAATAGTGGGTCGGCCCAGGAGACCCAGTACTTC. It encodes CASSPNSGSAQETQYF.

This clonotype turned up a few times. The J gene is TRBJ2-7, the V gene TRBV7-2; D is perhaps TRBD1 (6 bases). The CDR3 sequence is 15 residues long. Looked up from germline, CDR1 is SGHTA and CDR2 is FQGNSA. V lost 4 bases to trimming and J lost 5 bases, with 18 bases between them. The CDR3 DNA follows: TGTGCCAGCAGCTCCACAGGGTTGACGTCGGACGAGCAGTACTTC. Translated: CASSSTGLTSDEQYF.

This clonotype has ten or more counts. The chain combines TRBV5-1 with TRBJ1-4; D gene unclear. The germline V gene encodes CDR1 SGHRS and CDR2 YFSETQ. The V end was cut by 2 bases, the J end by 0 bases, with 14 bases between. The CDR3 consists of 17 residues. The CDR3 loop is CASSLTSAEATNEKLFF. The CDR3 nucleotides read TGCGCCAGCAGCTTAACGAGTGCCGAGGCAACTAATGAAAAACTGTTTTTT.

This clonotype has at least ten counts. V is TRBV11-3 and J is TRBJ2-3; no reliable D call. The germline V gene has CDR1 SGHNT and CDR2 YENEEA. V shed 3 bases and J shed 2 bases, with 6 bases lying between them. The CDR3 is 13 residues long. In DNA form, the CDR3 reads TGTGCCAGCAGCTTCTCCGACACAGATACGCAGTATTTT. This sequence encodes CASSFSDTDTQYF.

In nucleotides, the CDR3 is TGTGCCTGGAGTTTTCAGAACTACGAGCAGTACTTC. Encoded protein: CAWSFQNYEQYF. V usage is TRBV30 and J usage is TRBJ2-7; D is unresolved. The CDR3 extends over 12 amino acids. Per germline, CDR1 GTSNPN and CDR2 SVGIG (reference sequence). The V end lost 2 bases, the J end lost 3 bases, and 8 bases lay between the germline ends. Together with reference TRBV30 and TRBJ2-7, the CDR3 gives the full variable domain: SQTIHQWPATLVQPVGSPLSLECTVEGTSNPNLYWYRQAAGRGLQLLFYSVGIGQISSEVPQNLSASRPQDRQFILSSKKLLLSDSGFYLCAWSFQNYEQYFGPGTRLTVT.

The chain employs TRBV18 and TRBJ1-1, with D unresolved. The germline CDR1 and CDR2 sequences are KGHSH and LQKENI. The CDR3 has 15 residues. The V end lost 3 bases, the J end lost 1 base, and 12 bases lay between the germline ends. Written as DNA, the CDR3 is TGTGCCAGCTCACCCCTTGCTCCGGGGAACACTGAAGCTTTCTTT. Encoded protein: CASSPLAPGNTEAFF.

This clonotype was seen many times. The chain couples TRBV28 to TRBJ1-2; no definite D call. The germline V gene encodes CDR1 MDHEN and CDR2 SYDVKM. CDR3 size: 13 residues. Trimming took off 5 bases at V and 8 bases at J, with 15 bases between the two ends. CDR3 in amino acids: CASSDGTTWGYTF. The CDR3 DNA is TGTGCCAGCAGTGATGGTACTACCTGGGGCTACACCTTC.

This clonotype was counted ten times or more. This rearrangement joins TRBV2 to TRBJ2-3; 12 bases map to TRBD1. The CDR3 is made up of 20 amino acids. Germline lookup yields CDR1 SNHLY and CDR2 FYNNEI. The V and J ends lost 4 bases and 2 bases, in that order; junction bases with no gene match: 16. CDR3 coding DNA: TGTGCCAGCAGTGCAAACGAAAACGACCCGGGACAGGGGGCCACAGATACGCAGTATTTT. Protein product: CASSANENDPGQGATDTQYF.

J is TRBJ2-5 and V is TRBV4-1, with unresolved D. With 0 bases removed from V and 13 bases from J, the gap between germline ends came to 21 bases. The CDR3 spans 15 residues. Germline CDR1 MGHRA, CDR2 YSYEKL. The chain's CDR3 is CASSQDLSVGSHRYF. The CDR3 nucleotides are TGCGCCAGCAGCCAAGATCTTTCTGTCGGCTCCCATCGGTACTTC.

This clonotype was counted at least ten times. The rearrangement links TRBV6-5 to TRBJ2-7; D could derive from TRBD1 or TRBD2 (5 bases each). The CDR3 length is 15 residues. Trimming shortened V by 4 bases and J by 2 bases, and 15 bases separated the two germline ends. Per the germline V gene, CDR1 is MNHEY and CDR2 is SVGAGI. This CDR3 reads CASSSHRDPTYEQYF. The CDR3 nucleotides are TGTGCCAGCAGTTCCCACCGGGACCCCACCTACGAGCAGTACTTC.

This clonotype was found many times. The chain uses TRBV12-3 or TRBV12-4 and TRBJ2-1; D remains ambiguous. This CDR3 has 13 amino acids. V was trimmed by 5 bases and J by 7 bases, leaving 12 bases between them. Here the CDR3 DNA reads TGTGCCAGCAGTATCCCCCCCCCAAATGAGCAGTTCTTC. It translates to CASSIPPPNEQFF.

This clonotype was observed many times. The chain carries TRBV7-6 and TRBJ2-3; no clear D gene. CDR3 size: 16 residues. The V gene lost 1 base and the J gene lost 0 bases, with 11 bases spanning the gap. The V gene's germline CDR1 is SGHVS and CDR2 FNYEAQ. CDR3 amino acids: CASSLGLGPSTDTQYF. In DNA, the CDR3 is TGTGCCAGCAGCTTAGGGCTGGGCCCTAGCACAGATACGCAGTATTTT.

The chain links TRBV29-1 to TRBJ2-7, with D tentatively TRBD1 (5 bases). With 3 bases removed from V and 9 bases from J, the gap between germline ends came to 18 bases. This CDR3 spans 13 amino acids. Germline V gene data show CDR1 as SQVTM and CDR2 as ANQGSEA. CDR3 nucleotides: TGCAGCGTTGAGGACACCGTGGGGAACGGGCAGTACTTC. This translates into CSVEDTVGNGQYF.

This clonotype was recorded at least ten times. CDR3 protein: CASSPRPVNTEAFF. DNA of the CDR3: TGTGCCAGCAGCCCACGCCCAGTGAACACTGAAGCTTTCTTT. The chain carries TRBV9 and TRBJ1-1; D is unclear. The V and J ends lost 4 bases and 0 bases respectively, with 10 bases between them. CDR1 SGDLS and CDR2 YYNGEE come from the germline V gene. The CDR3 consists of 14 residues.

Ten or more counts support this clonotype. The chain employs TRBV27 and TRBJ2-7, with TRBD2 identical over 7 bases. Germline V lookup: CDR1 MNHEY, CDR2 SMNVEV (reference sequence). This CDR3 region has 13 residues. The trim removed 0 bases at V and 4 bases at J, leaving 0 bases unmatched. The CDR3 coding sequence is TGTGCCAGCAGTTTATCGGGGGGGTACGAGCAGTACTTC. Its translation is CASSLSGGYEQYF.

This clonotype was recorded at least ten times. Compared with germline, one end of the junction differs, possibly owing to a read error. The V gene is TRBV5-1, the J gene TRBJ2-1; D call uncertain. The CDR3 has 15 amino acids. Looked up from germline, CDR1 is SGHRS and CDR2 is YFSETQ. CDR3: CASSFRVISDNEQFF. CDR3 nucleotides: TGCGCCAGCAGCTTTCGCGTGATCTCCGACAATGAGCAGTTCTTC.

The chain carries TRBV28 and TRBJ1-2, with D possibly being TRBD1 (6 bases). V lost 7 bases, J lost 5 bases, and 14 bases lay in between. CDR1 and CDR2 from the germline V gene are MDHEN and SYDVKM. This CDR3 comprises 13 residues. Here the CDR3 reads CASTLGGGYGYTF. The CDR3 nucleotides are TGTGCCAGCACCCTAGGAGGGGGGTATGGCTACACCTTC.

The sample holds a few counts of this clonotype. The chain links TRBV15 to TRBJ2-7, with D possibly being TRBD1 (6 bases). Germline lookup yields CDR1 LNHNV and CDR2 YYDKDF (reference sequence). Trimming left V 5 bases short and J 5 bases short, with 22 bases between. The CDR3 totals 16 residues. CDR3 sequence (DNA): TGTGCCACCAGCCAGGGGTTGGTAAGGGGGTTCGACGAGCAGTACTTC. The encoded protein is CATSQGLVRGFDEQYF.

In this sample, this clonotype turned up many times. V and J are TRBV15 and TRBJ1-4; 10 bases align to TRBD1. This CDR3 is 15 amino acids long. Germline V gives CDR1 LNHNV, CDR2 YYDKDF (reference sequence). Germline trimming cut 2 bases from V and 8 bases from J; bases unmatched to any gene: 5. CDR3 amino acids: CATSRPGQGEEKLFF. DNA for the CDR3: TGTGCCACCAGCAGACCTGGACAGGGGGAGGAAAAACTGTTTTTT. The full variable domain, in which reference TRBV15 and TRBJ1-4 provide the parts outside the CDR3, is DAMVIQNPRYQVTQFGKPVTLSCSQTLNHNVMYWYQQKSSQAPKLLFHYYDKDFNNEADTPDNFQSRRPNTSFCFLDIRSPGLGDTAMYLCATSRPGQGEEKLFFGSGTQLSVL.

This clonotype was detected many times. V gene TRBV20-1 combines with J gene TRBJ1-4, with D tentatively TRBD1 (6 bases). This CDR3 is 17 amino acids long. Germline CDR1 DFQATT, CDR2 SNEGSKA (reference sequence). Trimming cost V 4 bases and J 0 bases, with 18 bases left between them. CDR3 sequence reads: CSATRAGHTSTNEKLFF. CDR3 DNA: TGCAGTGCTACCCGCGCGGGACACACCTCAACTAATGAAAAACTGTTTTTT.